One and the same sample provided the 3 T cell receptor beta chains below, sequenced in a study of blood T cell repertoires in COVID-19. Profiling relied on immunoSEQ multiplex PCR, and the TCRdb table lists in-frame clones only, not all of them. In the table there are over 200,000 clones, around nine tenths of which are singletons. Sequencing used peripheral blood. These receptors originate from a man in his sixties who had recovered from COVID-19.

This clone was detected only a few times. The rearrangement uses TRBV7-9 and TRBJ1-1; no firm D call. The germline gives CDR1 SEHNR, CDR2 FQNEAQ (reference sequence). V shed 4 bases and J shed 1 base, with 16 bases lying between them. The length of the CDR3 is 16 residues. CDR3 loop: CASSYSGPGSNTEAFF. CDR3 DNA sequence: TGTGCCAGCAGCTATAGCGGTCCAGGATCGAACACTGAAGCTTTCTTT.

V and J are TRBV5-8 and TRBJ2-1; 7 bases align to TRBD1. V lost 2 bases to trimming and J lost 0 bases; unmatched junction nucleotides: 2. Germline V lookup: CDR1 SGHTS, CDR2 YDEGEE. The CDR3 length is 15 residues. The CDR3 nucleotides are TGTGCCAGCAGCTTACAGGGGTACTCCTACAATGAGCAGTTCTTC. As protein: CASSLQGYSYNEQFF.

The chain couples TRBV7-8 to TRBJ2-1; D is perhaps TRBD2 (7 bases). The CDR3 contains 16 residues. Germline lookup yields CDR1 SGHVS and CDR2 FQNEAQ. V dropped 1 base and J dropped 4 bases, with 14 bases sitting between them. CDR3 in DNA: TGTGCCAGCAGCTTAGAATTTCGGGGGGCTTACAATGAGCAGTTCTTC. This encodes CASSLEFRGAYNEQFF.